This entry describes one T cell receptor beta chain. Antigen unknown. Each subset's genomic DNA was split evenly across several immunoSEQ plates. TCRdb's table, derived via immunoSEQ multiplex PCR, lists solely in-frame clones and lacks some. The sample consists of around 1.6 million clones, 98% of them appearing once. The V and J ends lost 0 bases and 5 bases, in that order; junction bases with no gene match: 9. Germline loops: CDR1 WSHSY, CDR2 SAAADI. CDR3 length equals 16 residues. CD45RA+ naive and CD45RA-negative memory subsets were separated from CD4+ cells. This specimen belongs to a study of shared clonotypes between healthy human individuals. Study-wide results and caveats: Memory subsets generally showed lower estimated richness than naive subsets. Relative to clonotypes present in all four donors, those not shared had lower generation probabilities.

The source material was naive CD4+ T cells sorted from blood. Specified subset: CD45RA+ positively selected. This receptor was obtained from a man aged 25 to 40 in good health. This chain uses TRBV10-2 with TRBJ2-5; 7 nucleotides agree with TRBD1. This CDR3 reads CASSESIWTGRETQYF. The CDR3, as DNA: TGCGCCAGCAGTGAGTCGATATGGACAGGACGGGAGACCCAGTACTTC.